This TCR beta chain was found in a study of blood T cell repertoires in COVID-19. This CDR3 has 12 amino acids. Trimming cost V 5 bases and J 3 bases, with 10 bases left between them. Germline loops: CDR1 SQVTM, CDR2 ANQGSEA. Repertoires were generated with immunoSEQ multiplex PCR, while TCRdb's copy carries only in-frame clones and drops some. The table includes about 200,000 clones, roughly 84% detected once. This TCR was recovered from a man between 40 and 49 years old with acute or convalescent COVID-19. Material: peripheral blood. This sequence joins TRBV29-1 and TRBJ2-5; unclear D gene. CDR3: CSVRHAEETQYF. CDR3 nucleotide sequence: TGCAGCGTTCGACACGCCGAAGAGACCCAGTACTTC.